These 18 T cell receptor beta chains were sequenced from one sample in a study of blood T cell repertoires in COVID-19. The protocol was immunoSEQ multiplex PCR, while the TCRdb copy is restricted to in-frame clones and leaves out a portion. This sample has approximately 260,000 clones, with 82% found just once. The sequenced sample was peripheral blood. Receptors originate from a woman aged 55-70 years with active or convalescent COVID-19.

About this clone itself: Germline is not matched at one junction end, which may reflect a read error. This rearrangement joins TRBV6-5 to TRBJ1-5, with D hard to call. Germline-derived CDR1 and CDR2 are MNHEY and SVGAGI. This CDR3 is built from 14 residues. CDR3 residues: CASSDSGWDQPQHF. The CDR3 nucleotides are TGTGCCAGCAGTGACTCCGGGTGGGATCAGCCCCAGCATTTT.

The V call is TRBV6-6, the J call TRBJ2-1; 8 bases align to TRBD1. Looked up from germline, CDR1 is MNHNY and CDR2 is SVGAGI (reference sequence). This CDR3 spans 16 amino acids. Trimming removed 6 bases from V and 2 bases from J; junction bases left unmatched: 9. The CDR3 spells CASRNLRTGTYNEQFF. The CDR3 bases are TGTGCCAGCAGAAACCTCCGGACAGGGACCTACAATGAGCAGTTCTTC.

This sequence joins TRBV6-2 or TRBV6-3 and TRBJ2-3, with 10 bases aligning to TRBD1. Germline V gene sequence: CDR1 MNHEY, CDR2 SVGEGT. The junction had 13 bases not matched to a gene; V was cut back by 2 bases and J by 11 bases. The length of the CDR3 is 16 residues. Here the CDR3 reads CASSYPSRDRGRGQYF. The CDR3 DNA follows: TGTGCCAGCAGTTACCCGTCCCGGGACAGGGGCCGGGGGCAGTATTTT.

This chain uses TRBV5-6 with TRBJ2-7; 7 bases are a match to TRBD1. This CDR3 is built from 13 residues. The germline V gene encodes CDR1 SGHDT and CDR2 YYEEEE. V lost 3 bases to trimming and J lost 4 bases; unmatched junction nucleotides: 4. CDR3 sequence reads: CASSSDRYYEQYF. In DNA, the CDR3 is TGTGCCAGCAGCTCGGACAGGTATTACGAGCAGTACTTC.

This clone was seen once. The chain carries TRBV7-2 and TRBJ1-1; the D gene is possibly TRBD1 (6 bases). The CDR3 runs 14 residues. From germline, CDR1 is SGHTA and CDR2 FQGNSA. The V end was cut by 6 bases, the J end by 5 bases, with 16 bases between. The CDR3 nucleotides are TGTGCCAGCAGGCCTAACAGGGTGGGTACTGAAGCTTTCTTT. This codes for CASRPNRVGTEAFF.

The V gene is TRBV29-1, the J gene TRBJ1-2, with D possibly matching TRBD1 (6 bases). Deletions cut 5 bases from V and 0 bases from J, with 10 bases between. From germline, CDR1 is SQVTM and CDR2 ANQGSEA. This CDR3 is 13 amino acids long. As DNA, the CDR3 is TGCAGCGTTCTGACAGGCCCTAACTATGGCTACACCTTC. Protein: CSVLTGPNYGYTF.

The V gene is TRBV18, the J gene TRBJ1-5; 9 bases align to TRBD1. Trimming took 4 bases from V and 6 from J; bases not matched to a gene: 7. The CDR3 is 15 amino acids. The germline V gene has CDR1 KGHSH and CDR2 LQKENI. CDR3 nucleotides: TGTGCCAGCTCACTAACGACAGGGGGGGGTCAGCCCCAGCATTTT. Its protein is CASSLTTGGGQPQHF.

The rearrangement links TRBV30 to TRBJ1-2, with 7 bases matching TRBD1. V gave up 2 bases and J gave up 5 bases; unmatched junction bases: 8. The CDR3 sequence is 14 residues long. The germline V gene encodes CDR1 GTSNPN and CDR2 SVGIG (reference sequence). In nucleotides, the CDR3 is TGTGCCTGGAGTCGGGACAGAACGACGTATGGCTACACCTTC. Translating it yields CAWSRDRTTYGYTF.

The CDR3 reads CATSRAGIRAKNIQYF. The CDR3 coding sequence is TGTGCCACCAGCAGAGCGGGAATAAGAGCCAAAAACATTCAGTACTTC. The chain recombines TRBV15 with TRBJ2-4, with D possibly TRBD2 on 5 matching bases. The V and J ends lost 1 base and 0 bases respectively, with 10 bases between them. CDR3 length equals 16 residues. Germline lookup yields CDR1 LNHNV and CDR2 YYDKDF (reference sequence).

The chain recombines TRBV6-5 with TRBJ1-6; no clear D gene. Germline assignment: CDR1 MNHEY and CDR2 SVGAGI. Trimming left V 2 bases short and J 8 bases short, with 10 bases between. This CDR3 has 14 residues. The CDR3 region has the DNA TGTGCCAGCAGTTACGTACAGCACGATTCACCCCTCCACTTT. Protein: CASSYVQHDSPLHF.

The CDR3 DNA reads TGTGCCAGCAGCTCCGGGGACAGGAATAGCAATCAGCCCCAGCATTTT. Its protein is CASSSGDRNSNQPQHF. The chain uses TRBV5-8 and TRBJ1-5, with TRBD1 identical over 8 bases. CDR1 is SGHTS and CDR2 is YDEGEE in the germline V gene. The CDR3 contains 16 residues. J gave up 0 bases and V 3 bases, and 5 bases lay outside the gene matches.

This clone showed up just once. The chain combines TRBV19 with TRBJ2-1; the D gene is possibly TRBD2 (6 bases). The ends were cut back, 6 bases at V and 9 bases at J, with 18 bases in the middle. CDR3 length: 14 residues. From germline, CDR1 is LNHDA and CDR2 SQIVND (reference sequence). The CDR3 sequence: CASRDGGMSLEQFF. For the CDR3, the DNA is TGTGCCAGTAGGGACGGGGGAATGTCTCTTGAGCAGTTCTTC.

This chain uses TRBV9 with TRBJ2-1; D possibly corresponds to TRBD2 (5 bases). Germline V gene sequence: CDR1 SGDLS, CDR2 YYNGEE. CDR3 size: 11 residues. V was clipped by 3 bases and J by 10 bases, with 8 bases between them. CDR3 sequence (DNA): TGTGCCAGCAGCGAGAGCGGCGAGCAGTTCTTC. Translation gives CASSESGEQFF. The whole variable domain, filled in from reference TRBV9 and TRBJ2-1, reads DSGVTQTPKHLITATGQRVTLRCSPRSGDLSVYWYQQSLDQGLQFLIQYYNGEERAKGNILERFSAQQFPDLHSELNLSSLELGDSALYFCASSESGEQFFGPGTRLTVL.

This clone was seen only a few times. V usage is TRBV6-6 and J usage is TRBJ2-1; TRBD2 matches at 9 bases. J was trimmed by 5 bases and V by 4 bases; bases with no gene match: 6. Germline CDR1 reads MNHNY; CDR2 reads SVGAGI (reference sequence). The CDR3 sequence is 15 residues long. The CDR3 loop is CASSSPAGGNNEQFF. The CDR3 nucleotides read TGTGCCAGCAGTTCACCAGCGGGGGGCAACAATGAGCAGTTCTTC.

CDR3 DNA sequence: TGTGCCAGCAGGGTGGAGGTACTGAACATTCAGTACTTC. Protein product: CASRVEVLNIQYF. The chain recombines TRBV6-5 with TRBJ2-4; a weak D match, TRBD2 (5 bases). Germline CDR1 is MNHEY and CDR2 is SVGAGI. This CDR3 is built from 13 residues. V lost 6 bases to trimming and J lost 7 bases, with 13 bases between them.

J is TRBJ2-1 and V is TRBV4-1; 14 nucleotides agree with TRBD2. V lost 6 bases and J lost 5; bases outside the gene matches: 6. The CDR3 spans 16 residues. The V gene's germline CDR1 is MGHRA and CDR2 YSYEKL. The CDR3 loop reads CASRDRLAGGNNEQFF. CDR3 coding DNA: TGCGCCAGCAGAGACAGACTAGCGGGGGGGAACAATGAGCAGTTCTTC.

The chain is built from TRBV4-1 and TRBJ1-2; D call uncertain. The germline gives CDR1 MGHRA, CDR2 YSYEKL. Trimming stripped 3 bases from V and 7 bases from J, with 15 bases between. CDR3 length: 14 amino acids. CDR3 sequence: CASSQPDSAGGYTF. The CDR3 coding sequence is TGCGCCAGCAGCCAGCCGGACTCCGCCGGTGGCTACACCTTC.

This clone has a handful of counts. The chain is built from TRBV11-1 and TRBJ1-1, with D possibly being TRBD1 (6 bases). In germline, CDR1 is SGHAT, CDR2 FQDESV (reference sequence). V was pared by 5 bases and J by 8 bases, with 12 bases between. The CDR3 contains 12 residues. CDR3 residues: CASSPGHREAFF. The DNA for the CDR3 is TGTGCCAGCAGCCCGGGACACCGAGAAGCTTTCTTT. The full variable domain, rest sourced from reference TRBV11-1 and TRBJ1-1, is EAEVAQSPRYKITEKSQAVAFWCDPISGHATLYWYRQILGQGPELLVQFQDESVVDDSQLPKDRFSAERLKGVDSTLKIQPAELGDSAMYLCASSPGHREAFFGQGTRLTVV.